This T cell receptor beta chain was identified in a study of T-cell memory formation after mild COVID-19 (dated by TCRdb to the early 2020s). For context, the study as a whole: Most TCR sequence clusters were specific to one of the two donors. The cohort comprised two young, previously healthy adult volunteers, one female and one male. In a couple of donors, T-cell clones that expanded and contracted after mild COVID-19 were followed by sequencing TCRalpha and TCRbeta repertoires longitudinally.

TCRdb records Illumina NovaSeq 6000 as the sequencer. TCRalpha and TCRbeta cDNA libraries were constructed by 5'RACE with constant-segment primers, with sample barcodes and unique molecular identifiers being introduced. Trizol reagent was used to extract RNA from every sample. The libraries were amplified in two PCR steps, and the second step added a second sample barcode and Illumina TruSeq adapters. The libraries were sequenced on an Illumina NovaSeq using 2 x 150 bp paired-end reads. In the original analysis: The reads were demultiplexed and collapsed into UMI-guided consensus sequences using migec v1.2.7. Using mixcr v2.1.11, the UMI consensuses were aligned to TRA and TRB V and J templates and assembled into clonotypes. A clonotype was counted as expanded or contracted only if both edgeR and NoisET called the change significant, with noise models trained on biological replicates. For edgeR calls, the cutoffs were a false discovery rate-adjusted p below 0.01 and a log2 fold-change threshold of 1. As an exploratory analysis of dynamics, PCA with hierarchical clustering was applied to max-normalized trajectories of the 1000 most abundant clonotypes. Each responding clone was given a CD4 or CD8 phenotype based on the CD4+ and CD8+ repertoires, which had been sequenced separately. The public reads were reprocessed in TCRdb via fastp at Q25 and MiXCR, keeping in-frame beta chains. Every CDR3 protein is listed once, alongside the most common genes and DNA of its rows. The authors' filters were not applied to this entry. The sample table lists roughly 150,000 distinct CDR3 sequences, roughly 13% of them with a count of one. The ten largest account for approximately 3.6% of the sample.

Its CDR3 holds 12 amino acids, cysteine through phenylalanine. The only DNA kept is the CDR3, 36 bases in frame from the first base. The junction shows trimming of 0 bases on V and 3 bases on J, plus 1 base between the germline ends. CDR1 ENHRY and CDR2 SYGVKD are derived from the germline V gene. PBMCs were isolated by Ficoll-Paque density gradient centrifugation. A few counts support this clonotype. Its antigen remains undetermined. Qualities for individual bases were not recorded, and no much larger clone is one base off. Results and caveats for the whole study, not just this receptor: SARS-CoV-2 specificity of the second-wave clones peaking on day 37 was not confirmed. The study included only two mild cases, and larger cohorts that include severe cases with pre-infection samples were judged to be necessary. The detection of some responding clones in pre-infection memory suggests that pre-existing cross-reactive memory T cells joined the SARS-CoV-2 response. From day 15 to 85, contracting clones showed balanced CD4/CD8 phenotypes, whereas a second wave of clones that expanded from day 15 to 37 leaned towards CD4+. Contracting CD4+ clones were found mainly in CM and EM memory subsets, while CD8+ clones were enriched in EMRA.

The receptor chain draws on TRBV10-3 and TRBJ2-3, with the D gene not confidently named. The TCR originated in a man aged 18 to 30 who had mild COVID-19 (a few samples of this study predate the infection). The sample titles of this study are shuffled in the database, so cell type and time point are left out; the donor was told from shared clones. The specimen sequenced was PBMCs or a T cell subset sorted from them (not recorded which). The nucleotide sequence is given as TGTGCCATCAGTGAGTCAACAGATACGCAGTATTTT. This is translated as CAISESTDTQYF.